This TCR beta chain was sequenced during a study of T cell responses to AZD1222 COVID-19 vaccine. Whole-study context: Second doses that came at about 4 or about 12 weeks were put together.

Trimming took 3 bases from V and 7 from J; bases not matched to a gene: 6. The CDR3 length is 13 residues. The V gene's germline CDR1 is SQVTM and CDR2 ANQGSEA. With regard to this clone: Its antigen is not known.

TCRdb keeps only in-frame clones here, not all; method: immunoSEQ multiplex PCR. The sample carries approximately 170,000 clones, about nine tenths recorded once. Study-wide results and caveats: Mapped onto spike, vaccine-associated CD4 TCRs spanned it and were dominant at 160-218 and 743-854.

Source: peripheral blood, taken on day 0 of AZD1222 vaccination. This receptor was identified in an adult in good health. The rearrangement links TRBV29-1 to TRBJ1-2; 9 bases map to TRBD1. The CDR3 bases are TGCAGCGTTGAGGACAGGGGTATGATTGGCTACACCTTC. It yields the protein CSVEDRGMIGYTF.